This T cell receptor beta chain was identified during a study of T cell responses to AZD1222 COVID-19 vaccine. Study-level points and caveats: Repertoires were obtained solely post-peak T cell response.

Looked up from germline, CDR1 is SGHVS and CDR2 is FNYEAQ. The ends were cut back, 5 bases at V and 5 bases at J, with 9 bases in the middle. The CDR3 is 12 amino acids. As for this clone: Its antigen is currently unknown.

TCRdb's table, derived via immunoSEQ multiplex PCR, lists solely in-frame clones and lacks some. The table records about 110,000 clones, roughly 90% of them present only once. The receptor was derived from an adult in good health. V usage is TRBV7-6 and J usage is TRBJ1-1; D is ambiguous. The specimen was peripheral blood, collected on day 0 of AZD1222 vaccination. The CDR3 DNA reads as TGTGCCAGCAGCCCTCTGGTGACTGAAGCTTTCTTT. Translating it yields CASSPLVTEAFF.